This TCR beta chain was sequenced in a study of glioma-infiltrating T cells after dendritic cell vaccination. Study-level background: Autologous tumor lysate-pulsed dendritic cell vaccination was given between about 2003 and 2013. Three intradermal dendritic cell vaccine injections were given every two weeks.

Documented time point: after dendritic cell vaccination, including at tumor progression/relapse. CDR1 and CDR2 (germline): MNHEY, SMNVEV (reference sequence). CDR3 size: 16 residues. Germline trimming cut 3 bases from V and 2 bases from J; bases unmatched to any gene: 6. The PCR used 60 V beta and 13 J beta primers. The table came from immunoSEQ multiplex PCR; TCRdb's copy has only in-frame clones and leaves some out. The sample carries roughly 100,000 clones, about 90% recorded once. The genes are TRBV27 and TRBJ1-4, with 7 nucleotides matching TRBD1. The material sequenced was blood, taken after dendritic cell vaccination. This TCR derives from a human donor with glioblastoma. The DNA for the CDR3 is TGTGCCAGCAGTTTTGACAGGGCGAGCACTAATGAAAAACTGTTTTTT. As protein: CASSFDRASTNEKLFF. The full variable domain, rest sourced from reference TRBV27 and TRBJ1-4, is EAQVTQNPRYLITVTGKKLTVTCSQNMNHEYMSWYRQDPGLGLRQIYYSMNVEVTDKGDVPEGYKVSRKEKRNFPLILESPSPNQTSLYFCASSFDRASTNEKLFFGSGTQLSVL.